The 9 T cell receptor beta chains listed next were all sequenced from one sample in a study of T cell responses to AZD1222 COVID-19 vaccine. Sequencing used immunoSEQ multiplex PCR; TCRdb keeps in-frame clones, though not all of them. The table shows around 120,000 clones, with about 89% occurring only once. This specimen was peripheral blood, taken 28 days after the second AZD1222 dose. These receptors came from an adult who received the AZD1222 COVID-19 vaccine.

The chain combines TRBV27 with TRBJ1-6; D is perhaps TRBD1 (6 bases). CDR3 size: 13 residues. The V gene's germline CDR1 is MNHEY and CDR2 SMNVEV (reference sequence). The CDR3 nucleotides read TGTGAAGTCGGGGGGGCCCCTAATTCACCCCTCCACTTT. Its translation is CEVGGAPNSPLHF.

V and J are TRBV7-3 and TRBJ1-2; D might be TRBD1 (6 bases). V lost 2 bases to trimming and J lost 2 bases, with 9 bases between them. The V gene's germline CDR1 is SGHTA and CDR2 FQGTGA. The CDR3 length is 14 residues. The CDR3 nucleotides are TGTGCCAGCAGCTTATCAGGGGCCAACTATGGCTACACCTTC. Its protein product is CASSLSGANYGYTF.

The chain recombines TRBV19 with TRBJ1-5, with D possibly being TRBD1 (5 bases). The germline gives CDR1 LNHDA, CDR2 SQIVND (reference sequence). Trimming took 4 bases from V and 0 from J, leaving 13 bases between them. The CDR3 is 16 amino acids. For the CDR3, the DNA is TGTGCCAGTAGTACCGGACAAGTTTATAGCAATCAGCCCCAGCATTTT. As protein: CASSTGQVYSNQPQHF.

The CDR3: CASSQDGPKDTQYF. Here the CDR3 DNA reads TGTGCCAGCAGCCAAGATGGGCCCAAAGATACGCAGTATTTT. The chain combines TRBV3-1 (or the pseudogene TRBV3-2) with TRBJ2-3; the D is unclear. The CDR3 sequence is 14 residues long. Per germline, CDR1 LGHDT and CDR2 YNNKEL (reference sequence). Deletions cut 0 bases from V and 5 bases from J, with 9 bases between.

The V and J genes are TRBV5-1 and TRBJ1-2, with 8 bases that match TRBD1. Unmatched junction bases numbered 9, after V lost 3 bases and J lost 2 bases. This CDR3 is built from 16 residues. Germline V gene sequence: CDR1 SGHRS, CDR2 YFSETQ. The CDR3 coding sequence is TGCGCCAGCAGCTCTTCCGGGACAGGTCTAAACTATGGCTACACCTTC. It encodes CASSSSGTGLNYGYTF.

The chain combines TRBV7-3 with TRBJ2-3; D is unresolved. The CDR3 is 14 amino acids. V lost 0 bases, J lost 6 bases, and 10 bases lay in between. Germline CDR1 SGHTA, CDR2 FQGTGA. The DNA of the CDR3 is TGTGCCAGCAGCTTAACCCCGGCGTCCGATACGCAGTATTTT. Its protein product is CASSLTPASDTQYF.

The chain links TRBV7-9 to TRBJ2-1; 12 bases agree with TRBD2. J was trimmed by 6 bases and V by 4 bases; bases with no gene match: 13. The CDR3 is made up of 18 amino acids. Per the germline V gene, CDR1 is SEHNR and CDR2 is FQNEAQ (reference sequence). CDR3 sequence: CASSSAKLAGGTFNEQFF. CDR3 bases: TGTGCCAGCAGCTCCGCTAAGCTAGCGGGAGGGACTTTCAATGAGCAGTTCTTC.

CDR3 sequence: CASSERQGNTEAFF. The CDR3 coding sequence is TGTGCCAGCAGTGAAAGGCAGGGTAACACTGAAGCTTTCTTT. The chain uses TRBV2 and TRBJ1-1; TRBD1 is a possible D gene (5 bases). The CDR3 is 14 amino acids. Germline loops: CDR1 SNHLY, CDR2 FYNNEI. V was pared by 2 bases and J by 2 bases, with 9 bases between.

The chain carries TRBV7-6 and TRBJ1-6, with D uncertain. V shed 2 bases and J shed 1 base, with 6 bases lying between them. The CDR3 consists of 15 residues. The germline CDR1 and CDR2 sequences are SGHVS and FNYEAQ. The CDR3 DNA sequence: TGTGCCAGCAGCTTACTGGATTCCTATAATTCACCCCTCCACTTT. Amino acid sequence: CASSLLDSYNSPLHF. Using reference TRBV7-6 and TRBJ1-6 for the parts outside the CDR3, the full variable domain is GAGVSQSPRYKVTKRGQDVALRCDPISGHVSLYWYRQALGQGPEFLTYFNYEAQQDKSGLPNDRFSAERPEGSISTLTIQRTEQRDSAMYRCASSLLDSYNSPLHFGNGTRLTVT.